The following is a T cell receptor beta chain sequence with its context. This specimen belongs to a study of T cell changes during pregnancy in multiple sclerosis. This CDR3 region has 14 residues. V trimming: 4 bases; J trimming: 3 bases; junction bases outside the gene matches: 4. Germline CDR1 is SGHRS and CDR2 is YFSETQ. Sequencing was performed with immunoSEQ multiplex PCR; in TCRdb, only in-frame clones are kept and a portion is missing. The repertoire includes about 64,000 clones, 90% of them detected once, and approximately 6.6% sits in the top ten. The sequence was obtained from a female donor in good health, enrolled as a control in a pregnancy study. The chain uses TRBV5-1 and TRBJ1-2; TRBD1 aligns across 9 bases. This sample comprised peripheral blood, obtained in the third trimester of pregnancy. CDR3 in DNA: TGCGCCAGCAGCCAAACAGGGGGCGACTATGGCTACACCTTC. Amino acids: CASSQTGGDYGYTF.